The 20 T cell receptor beta chains given below trace back to one sample, sequenced in a study of post-analysis software for immune sequencing data. Findings of the study overall: Relative to controls, patients had 4 or 5 TRBV segments at higher frequency, with TRBV5-6, TRBV5-1 and TRBV20-1 among these.

Researchers reported that TCR beta cDNA libraries carried unique molecular identifiers. MiXCR, run by TCRdb on the PCR reads, gives a single entry per CDR3 protein. The sample has approximately 730,000 distinct CDR3 sequences, just under 30% seen once. These receptors lack a known antigen. Sequencing input: blood. The source is a girl aged 5-17 years with multiple sclerosis.

This clonotype was detected only a few times. The chain carries TRBV12-3 or TRBV12-4 and TRBJ2-1; TRBD1 or TRBD2 may be the D gene (6 bases each). This CDR3 region has 15 residues. The V and J ends lost 6 bases and 2 bases respectively, with 14 bases between them. CDR3 region: CASSLKGGPYNEQFF. The CDR3 coding sequence is TGTGCCAGCAGCTTAAAGGGGGGCCCCTACAATGAGCAGTTCTTC.

This clonotype was counted at least ten times. CDR3 sequence reads: CAISEYGRGTYNEQFF. The CDR3, as DNA: TGTGCCATCAGTGAGTATGGCAGGGGGACCTACAATGAGCAGTTCTTC. This chain joins TRBV10-3 and TRBJ2-1; the match to TRBD1 covers 7 bases. CDR3 size: 16 residues. Germline V lookup: CDR1 ENHRY, CDR2 SYGVKD. The ends lost 1 base at V and 2 bases at J; junction bases unmatched: 5.

The V call is TRBV7-2, the J call TRBJ2-4, with TRBD1 identical over 7 bases. The last part of the DNA fits TRBJ2-7 better; the J call may be wrong. The CDR3 totals 14 residues. Germline CDR1 reads SGHTA; CDR2 reads FQGNSA. The CDR3 DNA follows: TGTGCCAGCATAAGGGGGCTAGCCTACTACGAGCAGTACTTC. Encoded protein: CASIRGLAYYEQYF.

The J gene is TRBJ1-2, the V gene TRBV7-2, with 8 bases fitting TRBD1. V lost 6 bases and J lost 4; bases outside the gene matches: 16. This CDR3 has 17 residues. Per germline, CDR1 SGHTA and CDR2 FQGNSA. CDR3 sequence (DNA): TGTGCCAGCAGGTCAGGCTTCAGGGGGCGTTCGGTCTATGGCTACACCTTC. Encoded protein: CASRSGFRGRSVYGYTF.

The V and J genes are TRBV6-5 and TRBJ2-7, with D possibly matching TRBD2 (7 bases). The J call is uncertain, as TRBJ2-5 better fits the DNA end. The CDR3 consists of 14 residues. CDR1 and CDR2 (germline): MNHEY, SVGAGI. The CDR3 DNA reads as TGTGCCAGCAGTCCACGGGGGGCAGGAGAGACCCAGTACTTC. Encoded protein: CASSPRGAGETQYF.

The chain uses TRBV3-1 and TRBJ2-2, with D unclear. This CDR3 is 12 amino acids long. CDR1 is LGHDT and CDR2 is YNNKEL in the germline V gene (reference sequence). Deletions cut 1 base from V and 7 bases from J, with 4 bases between. The CDR3 spells CASSQAYGELFF. CDR3 DNA sequence: TGTGCCAGCAGCCAAGCGTACGGGGAGCTGTTTTTT.

The J gene is TRBJ2-1, the V gene TRBV7-2, with TRBD2 matching 12 bases. This CDR3 has 17 residues. J lost 5 bases, V lost 3 bases, and 8 bases had no gene match. The germline gives CDR1 SGHTA, CDR2 FQGNSA. In DNA form, the CDR3 reads TGTGCCAGCAGCTTGGCTAGCGGGAGGGCCGATGACAATGAGCAGTTCTTC. Translated, it gives CASSLASGRADDNEQFF.

V is TRBV7-9 and J is TRBJ1-1; 8 bases line up with TRBD1. V gave up 3 bases and J gave up 1 base; unmatched junction bases: 4. This CDR3 comprises 15 residues. Germline CDR1 SEHNR, CDR2 FQNEAQ (reference sequence). The CDR3 loop is CASSFKTGENTEAFF. DNA of the CDR3: TGTGCCAGCAGCTTCAAGACAGGGGAGAACACTGAAGCTTTCTTT.

The genes are TRBV4-2 and TRBJ2-2, with no clear D. Germline V gene sequence: CDR1 LGHNA, CDR2 YNFKEQ. Deletions cut 4 bases from V and 8 bases from J, with 23 bases between. This CDR3 has 17 residues. The CDR3 protein is CASSPRPPPQPAGELFF. CDR3 DNA sequence: TGTGCCAGCAGCCCTCGGCCACCGCCCCAGCCTGCAGGGGAGCTGTTTTTT.

This chain uses TRBV27 with TRBJ1-6; no definite D call. CDR1 is MNHEY and CDR2 is SMNVEV in the germline V gene (reference sequence). This CDR3 has 13 residues. V lost 3 bases to trimming and J lost 7 bases, with 7 bases between them. Written as DNA, the CDR3 is TGTGCCAGCAGTTTGGTATTCAATTCACCCCTCCACTTT. Its protein is CASSLVFNSPLHF.

This clonotype has a handful of counts. The chain has TRBV27 and TRBJ2-1, with TRBD2 matching 9 bases. V shed 5 bases and J 2 bases; nucleotides not matched to a gene: 7. The germline V gene encodes CDR1 MNHEY and CDR2 SMNVEV (reference sequence). This CDR3 region has 16 residues. The CDR3 nucleotides read TGTGCCAGCAGTGAGGCAGCGGGGGGCCCCTACAATGAGCAGTTCTTC. Translation: CASSEAAGGPYNEQFF.

This clonotype was counted only a few times. This chain uses TRBV2 with TRBJ2-5; 9 bases are shared with TRBD2. CDR3 length: 17 residues. J was trimmed by 4 bases and V by 5 bases; bases with no gene match: 14. From germline, CDR1 is SNHLY and CDR2 FYNNEI. The CDR3 nucleotides are TGTGCCAGCAGTCCAGGAGGGGAGACTAGCGGCAGAGAGACCCAGTACTTC. Protein: CASSPGGETSGRETQYF.

This clonotype came up many times. J is TRBJ2-7 and V is TRBV5-1; 11 bases line up with TRBD2. The germline gives CDR1 SGHRS, CDR2 YFSETQ. The CDR3 is 16 residues long. Trimming at V came to 3 bases and at J to 2 bases, leaving 7 bases not matched to a gene. The CDR3 spells CASSSGLAGGTYEQYF. The CDR3 DNA is TGCGCCAGCAGCTCCGGACTAGCGGGCGGAACCTACGAGCAGTACTTC. The whole variable domain, remainder taken from reference TRBV5-1 and TRBJ2-7, is KAGVTQTPRYLIKTRGQQVTLSCSPISGHRSVSWYQQTPGQGLQFLFEYFSETQRNKGNFPGRFSGRQFSNSRSEMNVSTLELGDSALYLCASSSGLAGGTYEQYFGPGTRLTVT.

This clonotype was seen only a few times. The V gene is TRBV12-3 or TRBV12-4, the J gene TRBJ1-2, with TRBD1 matching over 7 bases. The CDR3 totals 15 residues. V lost 3 bases and J lost 6; bases outside the gene matches: 10. In DNA, the CDR3 is TGTGCCAGCAGTTTCGAAGGGACAGTACCGCATGGCTACACCTTC. Amino acid sequence: CASSFEGTVPHGYTF.

This chain joins TRBV15 and TRBJ1-1; the D is unclear. Germline CDR1 LNHNV, CDR2 YYDKDF (reference sequence). This CDR3 contains 13 residues. V lost 5 bases to trimming and J lost 7 bases, with 14 bases between them. CDR3 in DNA: TGTGCCACCAGCCAACCACCCCACGTTGAAGCTTTCTTT. Translation gives CATSQPPHVEAFF.

This clonotype was counted at least ten times. This sequence joins TRBV11-2 and TRBJ2-3; D might be TRBD1 (5 bases). Germline loops: CDR1 SGHAT, CDR2 FQNNGV. Trimming removed 6 bases at V and 1 base at J, with 17 bases between. The CDR3 consists of 16 residues. CDR3 nucleotides: TGTGCCAGCAGTCATGGGCCCGAGACAGGCACAGATACGCAGTATTTT. Translation: CASSHGPETGTDTQYF.

This chain connects TRBV12-3 or TRBV12-4 to TRBJ1-2; no definite D call. With 2 bases removed from V and 0 bases from J, the gap between germline ends came to 10 bases. This CDR3 region has 15 residues. CDR3 loop: CASSLRHPSNYGYTF. The CDR3 DNA reads TGTGCCAGCAGTTTAAGACACCCTTCTAACTATGGCTACACCTTC.

This clonotype was observed a few times. Relative to the germline gene, one junction end is altered; a read error may explain this. The chain recombines TRBV7-7 with TRBJ2-1; 8 bases map to TRBD2. Looked up from germline, CDR1 is SSHAT and CDR2 is FNYEAQ (reference sequence). The CDR3 extends over 15 amino acids. The CDR3 region has the DNA TGTGCTAGCAGCTTAGGGACCGGGAGGGGCAATGAGCAGTTCTTC. Protein: CASSLGTGRGNEQFF.

This clonotype was detected a few times. The chain couples TRBV7-2 to TRBJ2-7, with D unresolved. Germline lookup yields CDR1 SGHTA and CDR2 FQGNSA. V dropped 4 bases and J dropped 4 bases, with 8 bases sitting between them. CDR3 length: 12 amino acids. The CDR3 is CASSSERYEQYF. CDR3 DNA sequence: TGTGCCAGCAGCTCGGAAAGGTACGAGCAGTACTTC.

V usage is TRBV2 and J usage is TRBJ2-1; TRBD1 matches 12 bases. The J segment lost 8 bases and the V segment lost 6 bases, leaving 8 bases of the junction unmatched. Germline V gene data show CDR1 as SNHLY and CDR2 as FYNNEI. The CDR3 has 15 amino acids. This CDR3 reads CASRRTGTGGYEQFF. As DNA, the CDR3 is TGTGCCAGCAGACGTACCGGGACAGGGGGCTATGAGCAGTTCTTC.